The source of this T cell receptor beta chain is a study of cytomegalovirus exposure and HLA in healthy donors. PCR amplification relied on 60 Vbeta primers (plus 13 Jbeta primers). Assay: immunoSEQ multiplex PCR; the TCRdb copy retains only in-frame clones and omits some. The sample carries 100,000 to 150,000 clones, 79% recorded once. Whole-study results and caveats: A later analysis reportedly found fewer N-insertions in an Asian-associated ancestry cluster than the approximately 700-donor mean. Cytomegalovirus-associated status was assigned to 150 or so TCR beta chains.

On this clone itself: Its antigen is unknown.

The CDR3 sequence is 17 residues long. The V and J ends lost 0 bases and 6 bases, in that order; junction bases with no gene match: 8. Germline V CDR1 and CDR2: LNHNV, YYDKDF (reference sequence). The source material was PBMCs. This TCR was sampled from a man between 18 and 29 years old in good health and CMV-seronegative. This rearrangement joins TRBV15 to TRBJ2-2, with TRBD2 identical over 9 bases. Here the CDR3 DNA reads TGTGCCACCAGCAGAGATCGGGGGACTAGCAGCGCCGGGGAGCTGTTTTTT. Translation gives CATSRDRGTSSAGELFF.